What follows are 26 T cell receptor beta chains derived from one specimen sequenced in a study of T cells expressing NK-cell markers. Following a re-call of the 5' RACE reads, TCRdb has one entry per CDR3 protein and lacks DNA. The sample's table shows some 460,000 distinct CDR3 sequences. Sequencing was done on a sample of blood T cells: a sorted CD56 or NKG2C T cell subset, CD4+ or CD8+ T cells, or bulk PBMC T cells (not recorded which). The receptors were gathered from a woman in her fifties or sixties in good health.

The chain has TRBV30 and TRBJ2-7; TCRdb picks TRBD1, but there is no DNA to check that call. The CDR3 is made up of 13 amino acids. CDR1 and CDR2 from the germline V gene are GTSNPN and SVGIG (reference sequence). The CDR3: CAWQQGLTYEQYF.

This rearrangement joins TRBV6-6 to TRBJ2-1. The CDR3 sequence is 13 residues long. Germline assignment: CDR1 MNHNY and CDR2 SVGAGI (reference sequence). CDR3 amino acids: CASSYGRYNEQFF.

The chain links TRBV20-1 to TRBJ2-3; TCRdb's D call, TRBD2, is unchecked because there is no DNA. Germline V lookup: CDR1 DFQATT, CDR2 SNEGSKA (reference sequence). The CDR3 runs 13 residues. The CDR3 loop reads CSGAGGPTDTQYF.

The CDR3 loop reads CAIRRPGRTDTQYF. This sequence joins TRBV10-3 and TRBJ2-3; the D gene TCRdb calls, TRBD1, cannot be checked with no DNA. The CDR3 totals 14 residues. Looked up from germline, CDR1 is ENHRY and CDR2 is SYGVKD.

The chain employs TRBV5-5 and TRBJ1-1. Germline V CDR1 and CDR2: SGHKS, YYEKEE (reference sequence). The CDR3 extends over 14 amino acids. This CDR3 reads CASSLVRVTTEAFF.

This sequence joins TRBV30 and TRBJ2-7; as DNA is missing, the TRBD2 call by TCRdb cannot be tested. The CDR3 spans 12 residues. Looked up from germline, CDR1 is GTSNPN and CDR2 is SVGIG (reference sequence). The CDR3 is CAWSPKRAEQYF.

The chain joins TRBV20-1 to TRBJ2-7; the D call from TCRdb, TRBD2, cannot be confirmed without DNA. The CDR3 is 14 residues long. Germline V gene data show CDR1 as DFQATT and CDR2 as SNEGSKA (reference sequence). The CDR3 sequence is CSASRGDSGREQYF.

V is TRBV20-1 and J is TRBJ2-1; the TCRdb call, TRBD2, lacks DNA for checking. Germline V gives CDR1 DFQATT, CDR2 SNEGSKA (reference sequence). The length of the CDR3 is 17 residues. CDR3 amino acids: CSARGYSLGLAGDEQFF.

This sequence joins TRBV6-6 and TRBJ1-2; the D call of TRBD1 rests on TCRdb alone, since no DNA is present to check it. Looked up from germline, CDR1 is MNHNY and CDR2 is SVGAGI (reference sequence). This CDR3 is 15 amino acids long. CDR3 sequence: CASSSGVGAGYGYTF.

CDR3 amino acids: CASSSGQGGGMNTEAFF. The chain couples TRBV5-6 to TRBJ1-1; TCRdb gives TRBD1 as the D gene, but with no DNA this cannot be confirmed. Germline V gene sequence: CDR1 SGHDT, CDR2 YYEEEE. The CDR3 totals 17 residues.

CDR3 loop: CASSLGRLAGGTTDF. The chain couples TRBV5-5 to TRBJ2-7; TCRdb's D call, TRBD2, is unchecked because there is no DNA. The CDR3 contains 15 residues. Germline-derived CDR1 and CDR2 are SGHKS and YYEKEE (reference sequence). The whole variable domain, remainder taken from reference TRBV5-5 and TRBJ2-7, is DAGVTQSPTHLIKTRGQQVTLRCSPISGHKSVSWYQQVLGQGPQFIFQYYEKEERGRGNFPDRFSARQFPNYSSELNVNALLLGDSALYLCASSLGRLAGGTTDFGPGTRLTVT.

The J gene is TRBJ2-2, the V gene TRBV20-1; TCRdb gives TRBD2 as the D gene, but with no DNA this cannot be confirmed. This CDR3 comprises 16 residues. Germline lookup yields CDR1 DFQATT and CDR2 SNEGSKA (reference sequence). CDR3 region: CSARAPAAGATGELFF.

V usage is TRBV3-1 and J usage is TRBJ2-2; TCRdb's D call, TRBD1, is unchecked because there is no DNA. The germline V gene encodes CDR1 LGHDT and CDR2 YNNKEL (reference sequence). The CDR3 is made up of 16 amino acids. CDR3 in amino acids: CASSQGRTVNTGELFF.

V gene TRBV9 combines with J gene TRBJ2-1; TCRdb gives TRBD2 as the D gene, but with no DNA this cannot be confirmed. The CDR3 length is 14 residues. Germline V gives CDR1 SGDLS, CDR2 YYNGEE. CDR3 region: CASSGTSGGGKQFF.

The CDR3 loop is CASSSRPTDTQYF. The rearrangement joins TRBV11-3 to TRBJ2-3. Germline V gene lookup returns CDR1 SGHNT and CDR2 YENEEA. CDR3 length: 13 residues.

The chain is built from TRBV24-1 and TRBJ2-1; with no DNA, the TCRdb D assignment of TRBD1 cannot be verified. Per germline, CDR1 KGHDR and CDR2 SFDVKD. The CDR3 runs to 18 residues. The CDR3 loop reads CATSGRPLGGGIYNEQFF.

This sequence joins TRBV20-1 and TRBJ1-1; the TRBD1 assignment by TCRdb is unverifiable without DNA. CDR1 and CDR2 from the germline V gene are DFQATT and SNEGSKA (reference sequence). This CDR3 has 14 amino acids. CDR3 sequence: CSSITGGPNTEAFF.

This chain joins TRBV12-3 or TRBV12-4 and TRBJ2-1; TCRdb's assignment of TRBD1 cannot be checked, as there is no DNA. The length of the CDR3 is 14 residues. This CDR3 is CASSDRVVGNEQFF.

The chain is built from TRBV4-1 and TRBJ1-5. The CDR3 consists of 13 residues. CDR1 is MGHRA, CDR2 YSYEKL, per germline. The CDR3: CASSQSNTQPQHF.

The chain has TRBV5-1 and TRBJ2-3; as DNA is missing, the TRBD1 call by TCRdb cannot be tested. Germline CDR1 reads SGHRS; CDR2 reads YFSETQ. There are 15 residues in the CDR3. CDR3 amino acids: CASSPRQGDTDTQYF.

The chain joins TRBV19 to TRBJ2-1; TCRdb calls TRBD2, which cannot be checked without DNA. Per the germline V gene, CDR1 is LNHDA and CDR2 is SQIVND (reference sequence). This CDR3 comprises 13 residues. The CDR3 sequence is CASSRTRHNEQFF. The whole variable domain, filled in from reference TRBV19 and TRBJ2-1, reads DGGITQSPKYLFRKEGQNVTLSCEQNLNHDAMYWYRQDPGQGLRLIYYSQIVNDFQKGDIAEGYSVSREKKESFPLTVTSAQKNPTAFYLCASSRTRHNEQFFGPGTRLTVL.

This chain uses TRBV5-1 with TRBJ2-5; the TRBD1 assignment by TCRdb is unverifiable without DNA. This CDR3 region has 15 residues. The germline gives CDR1 SGHRS, CDR2 YFSETQ. The CDR3 protein is CASSYGQGIQETQYF.

This chain links TRBV2 with TRBJ2-1. There are 13 residues in the CDR3. Germline values: CDR1 SNHLY, CDR2 FYNNEI. CDR3 protein: CASSEARGFEQFF.

The chain uses TRBV7-8 and TRBJ1-6; TCRdb's assignment of TRBD1 cannot be checked, as there is no DNA. The CDR3 has 14 residues. Germline CDR1 SGHVS, CDR2 FQNEAQ. CDR3 residues: CASSLADRGSPLHF.

The chain recombines TRBV10-3 with TRBJ1-6; absent DNA, TCRdb's TRBD1 call cannot be checked. Germline V gene sequence: CDR1 ENHRY, CDR2 SYGVKD. This CDR3 has 14 residues. This chain's CDR3 is CATRSGTENSPLHF.

This chain joins TRBV2 and TRBJ2-7; TCRdb lists TRBD2, though no DNA is available to test this call. Germline lookup yields CDR1 SNHLY and CDR2 FYNNEI. The CDR3 is 12 amino acids. CDR3: CASSLLAGEQYF. Complete variable domain (other parts from reference TRBV2 and TRBJ2-7): EPEVTQTPSHQVTQMGQEVILRCVPISNHLYFYWYRQILGQKVEFLVSFYNNEISEKSEIFDDQFSVERPDGSNFTLKIRSTKLEDSAMYFCASSLLAGEQYFGPGTRLTVT.